This T cell receptor (beta chain) is from a study of T cell responses to AZD1222 COVID-19 vaccine. Whole-study findings and limits: Donors skewed white British and female; clonal diversity was possibly underestimated.

Produced via immunoSEQ multiplex PCR; TCRdb's table is partial and in-frame only. In the table there are approximately 120,000 clones, 85% of which are singletons. Notes on this clone: Its antigen is as yet unknown.

The clonotype was recovered from an adult who received the AZD1222 COVID-19 vaccine. The specimen comprised peripheral blood, sampled 28 days after the second AZD1222 dose.

DNA of the CDR3: TGTGCCAGCAGCCCGCCCCCGGGACAGGGTGACACCGGGGAGCTGTTTTTT. Translating it yields CASSPPPGQGDTGELFF. The chain carries TRBV5-4 and TRBJ2-2, with 9 bases matching TRBD1. V was pared by 4 bases and J by 3 bases, with 10 bases of the junction left unmatched. Germline lookup yields CDR1 SGHNT and CDR2 YYREEE (reference sequence). The CDR3 has 17 residues.